The rows below give T cell receptor beta chains drawn from one sample of a study of T cell repertoires in cytomegalovirus infection. TCRdb used MiXCR to reprocess the reads, holding one entry per CDR3 protein. The sample shows about half a million distinct CDR3 sequences, 30% to 40% of them seen only once. Their target antigens are unknown. This specimen consisted of cultured PBMCs, obtained from culture after CMV antigen stimulation. The receptors here all came from a human donor in good health (CMV status not recorded). Some clones in this sample may be carry-over from other donors' samples. The CDR3 runs from the conserved cysteine through the conserved F or W.

17	TRBV18	TRBJ1-1	CASSPPSLASLNTEAFF
15	TRBV2	TRBJ1-1	CARGGGIGMNTEAFF
15	TRBV7-3	TRBJ2-5	CASSRVGTERETQYF
15	TRBV14	TRBJ2-5	CASSHTRTTGETQYF
15	TRBV7-2	TRBJ2-1	CASSLRQGGHNEQFF
14	TRBV5-4	TRBJ2-5	CASSDGTRQETQYF
15	TRBV18	TRBJ2-7	CASSPRGAEPHEQYF
15	TRBV6-6	TRBJ2-7	CASSYSADLGGEQYF
15	TRBV6-2/TRBV6-3	TRBJ2-5	CASSYPAGGLQTQYF
15	TRBV20-1	TRBJ2-3	CSASPSGSGTDTQYF
11	TRBV7-6	TRBJ2-5	CASGNQETQYF
11	TRBV6-2/TRBV6-3	TRBJ2-5	CASSYSGTQYF
14	TRBV18	TRBJ1-1	CASSQIRGTTEAFF
14	TRBV7-9	TRBJ1-6	CASSWDSEGSPLHF
16	TRBV30	TRBJ1-5	CACGVEGAPANQPQHF
13	TRBV6-1	TRBJ1-1	CASRVEIDTEAFF
13	TRBV7-8	TRBJ2-5	CASSSRPKETQYF
14	TRBV10-3	TRBJ2-4	CAIGGGRAKNIQYF
14	TRBV7-2	TRBJ2-3	CASSSDRGLVTQYF
16	TRBV3-1	TRBJ2-3	CASSQAPGLITDTQYF
17	TRBV4-1	TRBJ2-5	CASSQEGGTYRGETQYF
15	TRBV28	TRBJ2-5	CASRPAGVSQETQYF
16	TRBV6-1	TRBJ2-2	CASRDYSGANTGVLFF
15	TRBV28	TRBJ2-7	CASSLWRTSGNEQYF
15	TRBV19	TRBJ2-3	CASNKLAASTDTQYF
15	TRBV28	TRBJ1-1	CASSPRSLVGTEAFF
15	TRBV12-3/TRBV12-4	TRBJ1-2	CASSRGAGGSRGYTF
15	TRBV5-1	TRBJ2-5	CASSSMLGRQETQYF
17	TRBV7-8	TRBJ2-3	CASSRYEREPSTDTQYF
12	TRBV11-2	TRBJ2-5	CASSPTPGTQYF
16	TRBV3-1	TRBJ2-1	CASSQDPLAGVNEQFF
15	TRBV3-1	TRBJ2-7	CASSPTGTSSYEQYF